The source of this TCR beta chain is a study of blood T cell repertoires in COVID-19. The assay was immunoSEQ multiplex PCR, and TCRdb's table has in-frame clones only and misses some. The sample includes a few hundred thousand clones, 85% of them seen just once. The CDR3 loop spans 14 amino acids. Trimming cost V 8 bases and J 4 bases, with 15 bases left between them. This receptor was obtained from a woman aged 18-29 years with acute or convalescent COVID-19. Sequencing was performed on peripheral blood. J is TRBJ1-3 and V is TRBV23-1; no firm D call. TRBV23-1 is filed as an ORF, its function uncertain. CDR3 nucleotide sequence: TGCGCCAGCTCATCGGGGATCCTCGGAAACACCATATATTTT. It codes for CASSSGILGNTIYF.